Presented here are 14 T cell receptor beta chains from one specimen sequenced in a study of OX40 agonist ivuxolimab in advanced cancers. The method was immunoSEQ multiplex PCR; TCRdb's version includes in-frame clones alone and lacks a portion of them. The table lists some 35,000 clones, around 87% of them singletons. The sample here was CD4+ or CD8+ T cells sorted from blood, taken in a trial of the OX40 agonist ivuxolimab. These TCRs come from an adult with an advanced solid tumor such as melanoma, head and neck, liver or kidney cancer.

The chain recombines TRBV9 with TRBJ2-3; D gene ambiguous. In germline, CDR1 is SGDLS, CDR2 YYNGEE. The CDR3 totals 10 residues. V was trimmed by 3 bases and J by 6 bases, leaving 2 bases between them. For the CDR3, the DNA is TGTGCCAGCAGCGGGGATACGCAGTATTTT. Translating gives CASSGDTQYF.

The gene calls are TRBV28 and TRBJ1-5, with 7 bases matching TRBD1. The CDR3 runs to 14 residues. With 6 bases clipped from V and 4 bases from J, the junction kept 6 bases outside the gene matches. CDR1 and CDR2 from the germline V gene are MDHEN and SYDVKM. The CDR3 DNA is TGTGCCAGCAGGTCAGGACAGGAAAATCAGCCCCAGCATTTT. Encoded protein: CASRSGQENQPQHF. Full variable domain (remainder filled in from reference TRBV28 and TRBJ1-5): DVKVTQSSRYLVKRTGEKVFLECVQDMDHENMFWYRQDPGLGLRLIYFSYDVKMKEKGDIPEGYSVSREKKERFSLILESASTNQTSMYLCASRSGQENQPQHFGDGTRLSIL.

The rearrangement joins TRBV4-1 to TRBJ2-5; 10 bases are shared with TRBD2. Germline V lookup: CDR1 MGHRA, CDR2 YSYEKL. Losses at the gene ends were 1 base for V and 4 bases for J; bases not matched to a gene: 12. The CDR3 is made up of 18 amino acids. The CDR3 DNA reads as TGCGCCAGCAGCCAAGGTGTCTCTAGCGGGAGAGGTGGAGAGACCCAGTACTTC. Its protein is CASSQGVSSGRGGETQYF.

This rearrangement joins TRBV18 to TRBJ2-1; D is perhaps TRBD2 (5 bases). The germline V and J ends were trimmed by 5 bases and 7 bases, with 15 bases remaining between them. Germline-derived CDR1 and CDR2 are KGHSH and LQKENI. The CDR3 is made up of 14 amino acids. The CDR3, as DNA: TGTGCCAGCTCATCACTCCCGAGGGCTAATGAGCAGTTCTTC. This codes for CASSSLPRANEQFF.

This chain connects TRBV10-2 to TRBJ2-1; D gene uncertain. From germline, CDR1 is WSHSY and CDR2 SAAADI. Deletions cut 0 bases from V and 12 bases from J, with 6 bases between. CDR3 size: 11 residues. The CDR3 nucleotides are TGCGCCAGCAGTGAGTCGGTTGCGCAGTTCTTC. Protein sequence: CASSESVAQFF.

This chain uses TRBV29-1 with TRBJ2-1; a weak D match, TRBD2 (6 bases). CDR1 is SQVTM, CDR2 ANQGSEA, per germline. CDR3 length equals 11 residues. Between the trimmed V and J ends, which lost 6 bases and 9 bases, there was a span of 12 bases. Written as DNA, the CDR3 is TGCAGCGTAACGGGGGTCGGTGAGCAGTTCTTC. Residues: CSVTGVGEQFF.

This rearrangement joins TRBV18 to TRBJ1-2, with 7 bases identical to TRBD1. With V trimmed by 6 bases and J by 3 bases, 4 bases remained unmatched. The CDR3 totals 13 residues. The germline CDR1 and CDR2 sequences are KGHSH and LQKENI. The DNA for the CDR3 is TGTGCCAGCTCTCTTGACAGGGACTATGGCTACACCTTC. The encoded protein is CASSLDRDYGYTF.

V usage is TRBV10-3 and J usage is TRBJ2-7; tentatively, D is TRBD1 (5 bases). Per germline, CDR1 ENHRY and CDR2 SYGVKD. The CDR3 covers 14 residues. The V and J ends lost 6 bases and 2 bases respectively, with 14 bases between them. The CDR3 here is CAIRQETGTYEQYF. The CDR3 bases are TGTGCCATCAGGCAGGAAACAGGAACCTACGAGCAGTACTTC.

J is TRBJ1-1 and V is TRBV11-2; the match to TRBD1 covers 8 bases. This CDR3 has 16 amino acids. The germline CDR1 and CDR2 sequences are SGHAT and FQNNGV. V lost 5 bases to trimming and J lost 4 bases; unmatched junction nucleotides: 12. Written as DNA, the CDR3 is TGTGCCAGCAGCCCATACACCAACAGGGGGGGCACTGAAGCTTTCTTT. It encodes CASSPYTNRGGTEAFF.

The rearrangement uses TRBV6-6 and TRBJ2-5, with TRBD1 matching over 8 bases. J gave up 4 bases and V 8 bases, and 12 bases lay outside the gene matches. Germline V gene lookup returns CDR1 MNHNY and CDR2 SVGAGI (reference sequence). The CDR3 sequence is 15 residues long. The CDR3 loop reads CASAMDRVNTETQYF. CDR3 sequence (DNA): TGTGCCAGCGCCATGGACAGGGTCAATACAGAGACCCAGTACTTC.

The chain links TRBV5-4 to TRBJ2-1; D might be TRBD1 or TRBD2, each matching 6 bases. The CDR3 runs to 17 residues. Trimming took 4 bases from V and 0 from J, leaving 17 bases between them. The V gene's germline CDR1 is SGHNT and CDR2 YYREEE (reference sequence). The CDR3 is CASSPPGGWASYNEQFF. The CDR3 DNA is TGTGCCAGCAGCCCCCCCGGGGGCTGGGCCTCCTACAATGAGCAGTTCTTC.

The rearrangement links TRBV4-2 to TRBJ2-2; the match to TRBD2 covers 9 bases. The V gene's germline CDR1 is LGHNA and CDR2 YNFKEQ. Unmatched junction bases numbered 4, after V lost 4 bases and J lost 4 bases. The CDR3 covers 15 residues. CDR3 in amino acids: CASSLAGGSTGELFF. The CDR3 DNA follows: TGTGCCAGCAGCCTTGCGGGGGGGAGCACCGGGGAGCTGTTTTTT.

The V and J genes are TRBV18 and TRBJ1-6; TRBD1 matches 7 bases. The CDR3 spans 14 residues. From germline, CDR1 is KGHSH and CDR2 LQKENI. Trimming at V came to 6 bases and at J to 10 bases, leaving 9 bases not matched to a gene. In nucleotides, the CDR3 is TGTGCCAGCTCCCCAACAGGGGAACGATCACCCCTCCACTTT. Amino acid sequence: CASSPTGERSPLHF.

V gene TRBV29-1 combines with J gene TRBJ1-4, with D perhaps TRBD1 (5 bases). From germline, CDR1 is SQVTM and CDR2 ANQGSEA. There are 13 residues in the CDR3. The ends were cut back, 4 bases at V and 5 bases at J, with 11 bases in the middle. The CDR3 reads CSVGGLRNEKLFF. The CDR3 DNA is TGCAGCGTTGGGGGACTGCGAAATGAAAAACTGTTTTTT.